The clone carrying this T cell receptor (beta chain) has more than one count but fewer than ten. Germline V gives CDR1 SGHRS, CDR2 YFSETQ. This CDR3 contains 14 residues. V dropped 0 bases and J dropped 7 bases, with 10 bases sitting between them. The data were obtained in a study of T-cell reconstitution after alpha-beta-depleted transplantation in children. Unique molecular identifiers were incorporated into the prepared TCRbeta library. TCRdb processed the PCR reads anew with MiXCR; each CDR3 protein has one entry. The sample holds hundreds of thousands of distinct CDR3 sequences; around 18% are singletons and the top ten take 3% to 4%.

The sequence was collected from a human donor who donated a stem cell graft to a child with acute lymphoblastic leukemia. This sample comprised PBMCs from the stem cell graft donor, obtained from the stem cell graft. The genes are TRBV5-1 and TRBJ2-2, with a tentative D call TRBD2 (5 bases). The CDR3 DNA is TGCGCCAGCAGCTTGGGTCTCGGGGTCGGGGAGCTGTTTTTT. Protein product: CASSLGLGVGELFF.